One sample yielded the 17 T cell receptor beta chains listed below, sequenced in a study of shared clonotypes between healthy human individuals. The repertoire was sequenced with immunoSEQ multiplex PCR; TCRdb's copy has only in-frame clones and lacks some. The sample lists millions of clones, roughly 95% seen once, with roughly 1.1% in the top ten. Naive CD8 cells were CD45RO-negative, positively selected for CCR7, excluding terminally differentiated effector memory CD45RA+ cells. Sequenced material: naive CD8+ T cells sorted from blood. The receptor source for this set is a man aged 18-30 years in good health.

The chain couples TRBV6-5 to TRBJ1-3; D is ambiguous. The CDR3 length is 14 residues. CDR1 MNHEY and CDR2 SVGAGI come from the germline V gene. V lost 1 base, J lost 0 bases, and 4 bases lay in between. CDR3 amino acids: CASSYYGSGNTIYF. DNA of the CDR3: TGTGCCAGCAGTTACTACGGCTCTGGAAACACCATATATTTT.

This chain connects TRBV30 to TRBJ1-4; D call uncertain. The CDR3 extends over 12 amino acids. Trimming removed 2 bases at V and 5 bases at J, with 6 bases between. Germline V lookup: CDR1 GTSNPN, CDR2 SVGIG (reference sequence). The CDR3 here is CAWSNLNEKLFF. The CDR3 DNA reads TGTGCCTGGAGTAACCTGAATGAAAAACTGTTTTTT.

This chain uses TRBV9 with TRBJ1-5; TRBD1 agrees at 9 bases. Germline V lookup: CDR1 SGDLS, CDR2 YYNGEE. The CDR3 runs to 15 residues. Trimming took 4 bases from V and 3 from J; bases not matched to a gene: 5. The CDR3 nucleotides are TGTGCCAGCAGCCCGACAGGGGGAATCAATCAGCCCCAGCATTTT. This encodes CASSPTGGINQPQHF.

This sequence joins TRBV15 and TRBJ2-5; the match to TRBD1 covers 10 bases. Per the germline V gene, CDR1 is LNHNV and CDR2 is YYDKDF (reference sequence). J lost 4 bases, V lost 6 bases, and 5 bases had no gene match. CDR3 length: 14 amino acids. The CDR3 reads CATSWTGGSETQYF. The CDR3 DNA reads as TGTGCCACCAGTTGGACAGGGGGATCAGAGACCCAGTACTTC.

This clone was observed once. The rearrangement links TRBV7-9 to TRBJ1-4, with D perhaps matching TRBD1 (6 bases). Trimming cost V 5 bases and J 5 bases, with 12 bases left between them. The CDR3 runs 14 residues. Germline CDR1 reads SEHNR; CDR2 reads FQNEAQ (reference sequence). The CDR3 here is CASSRGGQNEKLFF. CDR3 bases: TGTGCCAGCAGCCGCGGCGGACAGAATGAAAAACTGTTTTTT. The full variable domain, in which reference TRBV7-9 and TRBJ1-4 provide the parts outside the CDR3, is DTGVSQNPRHKITKRGQNVTFRCDPISEHNRLYWYRQTLGQGPEFLTYFQNEAQLEKSRLLSDRFSAERPKGSFSTLEIQRTEQGDSAMYLCASSRGGQNEKLFFGSGTQLSVL.

V and J are TRBV2 and TRBJ2-3, with D uncertain. With 7 bases removed from V and 2 bases from J, the gap between germline ends came to 13 bases. The CDR3 spans 14 residues. Germline V gene sequence: CDR1 SNHLY, CDR2 FYNNEI. The CDR3 DNA reads TGTGCCAGCACTCACTCGGCCGTCACAGATACGCAGTATTTT. The encoded protein is CASTHSAVTDTQYF. Full variable domain (missing parts from reference TRBV2 and TRBJ2-3): EPEVTQTPSHQVTQMGQEVILRCVPISNHLYFYWYRQILGQKVEFLVSFYNNEISEKSEIFDDQFSVERPDGSNFTLKIRSTKLEDSAMYFCASTHSAVTDTQYFGPGTRLTVL.

This clone showed up just a few times. The chain uses TRBV11-2 and TRBJ2-2; TRBD2 aligns across 16 bases. V trimming: 4 bases; J trimming: 2 bases; junction bases outside the gene matches: 7. Germline V gene data show CDR1 as SGHAT and CDR2 as FQNNGV. The CDR3 length is 19 residues. The CDR3 spells CASSYPGLAGGRNTGELFF. Here the CDR3 DNA reads TGTGCCAGCAGCTACCCGGGACTAGCGGGAGGGCGAAACACCGGGGAGCTGTTTTTT.

This clone was seen a single time. The chain joins TRBV2 to TRBJ2-1; D uncertain. CDR3 size: 16 residues. The V end was cut by 10 bases, the J end by 2 bases, with 21 bases between. The germline CDR1 and CDR2 sequences are SNHLY and FYNNEI. CDR3 loop: CAILAESVLTYNEQFF. The DNA of the CDR3 is TGTGCCATACTCGCGGAATCGGTTCTAACCTACAATGAGCAGTTCTTC.

A note on this clone: The sample carries other DNA sequences with the same CDR3. Here the CDR3 reads CASSLDQPQHF. The CDR3 DNA reads TGTGCCAGCAGTTTAGACCAGCCCCAGCATTTT. The chain is built from TRBV28 and TRBJ1-5; unclear D gene. V dropped 2 bases and J dropped 7 bases, with 3 bases sitting between them. CDR1 is MDHEN and CDR2 is SYDVKM in the germline V gene. The CDR3 sequence is 11 residues long.

This clone was observed a single time. DNA of the CDR3: TGTGCCAGCAGTGACCCGCGGGAGGGCACTAGCACAGATACGCAGTATTTT. It yields the protein CASSDPREGTSTDTQYF. J is TRBJ2-3 and V is TRBV2; 9 positions agree with TRBD2. V dropped 3 bases and J dropped 0; count of bases not matched to a gene: 7. The CDR3 runs to 17 residues. Germline V lookup: CDR1 SNHLY, CDR2 FYNNEI.

This chain uses TRBV5-6 with TRBJ2-7, with TRBD1 as a possible D gene (5 bases). V was cut by 2 bases and J by 2 bases, with 8 bases left in between. The V gene's germline CDR1 is SGHDT and CDR2 YYEEEE. The CDR3 totals 13 residues. The CDR3: CASSFSRAYEQYF. CDR3 nucleotides: TGTGCCAGCAGCTTCAGCAGGGCCTACGAGCAGTACTTC.

The rearrangement uses TRBV27 and TRBJ1-2, with 7 positions matching TRBD1. This CDR3 is built from 16 residues. V lost 5 bases, J lost 8 bases, and 17 bases stayed unmatched. Germline CDR1 MNHEY, CDR2 SMNVEV (reference sequence). CDR3 sequence (DNA): TGTGCCAGCAGTCTACGGACAGGCGACGCCTGGGGGGGCTACACCTTC. Translating gives CASSLRTGDAWGGYTF.

The chain is built from TRBV5-1 and TRBJ1-4, with 8 bases identical to TRBD1. Germline V CDR1 and CDR2: SGHRS, YFSETQ. The CDR3 is 18 residues long. The J segment lost 7 bases and the V segment lost 2 bases, leaving 16 bases of the junction unmatched. CDR3 in DNA: TGCGCCAGCAGCTTCGGACAGGGAGACTATGGGTATGGTGAAAAACTGTTTTTT. Translation gives CASSFGQGDYGYGEKLFF.

J is TRBJ1-1 and V is TRBV7-2, with a weak D call TRBD1 (6 bases). Trimming removed 5 bases from V and 7 bases from J, with 8 bases in between. Germline V gives CDR1 SGHTA, CDR2 FQGNSA. The CDR3 is 11 residues long. CDR3 DNA sequence: TGTGCCAGCAGCGAAGGGGGTGAAGCTTTCTTT. Amino acid sequence: CASSEGGEAFF.

The rearrangement links TRBV9 to TRBJ2-7, with D unclear. V was cut by 2 bases and J by 0 bases, with 12 bases left in between. The CDR3 length is 15 residues. Germline CDR1 is SGDLS and CDR2 is YYNGEE. The CDR3 bases are TGTGCCAGCAGCGTCGACGCACCCAGCTCCTACGAGCAGTACTTC. It specifies CASSVDAPSSYEQYF.

The chain combines TRBV18 with TRBJ2-7, with 7 nucleotides matching TRBD1. Per the germline V gene, CDR1 is KGHSH and CDR2 is LQKENI. V dropped 5 bases and J dropped 4; count of bases not matched to a gene: 11. This CDR3 spans 15 amino acids. The CDR3 sequence is CASSLDRDRSYEQYF. In nucleotides, the CDR3 is TGTGCCAGCTCATTAGACCGGGACAGAAGTTACGAGCAGTACTTC.

The rearrangement joins TRBV6-6 to TRBJ2-7; D is unresolved. Trimming took 5 bases from V and 1 from J, leaving 15 bases between them. The CDR3 totals 15 residues. Germline V lookup: CDR1 MNHNY, CDR2 SVGAGI (reference sequence). CDR3: CASSTTGRLSYEQYF. The CDR3 coding sequence is TGTGCCAGCAGTACGACCGGACGCCTATCCTACGAGCAGTACTTC.